The rows below give T cell receptor beta chains drawn from one sample of a study of neurological immune-mediated disorders. TCRdb itself ran the 5' RACE reads through MiXCR, one entry per CDR3 protein. This table has 27,000 or so distinct CDR3 sequences, roughly 21% appearing once. The sample was PBMCs. These receptors were obtained from a woman in her sixties or seventies in good health. The CDR3 runs from the conserved cysteine through the conserved F or W. D genes are given only for firm matches. Clone sizes are given selectively: once, few, many, or a class where the clone is expanded.

abundance: many
j_gene: TRBJ2-2
d_gene: NA
v_gene: TRBV3-1
CDR3nt: TGTGCCAGCAGCCAAGAGGGCGGGGAGCTGTTTTTT
CDR3aa: CASSQEGGELFF

abundance: many
j_gene: TRBJ2-7
d_gene: NA
v_gene: TRBV20-1
CDR3nt: TGCAGTGCTAGAGAAGGGGGGGGCTCCTACGAGCAGTACTTC
CDR3aa: CSAREGGGSYEQYF

abundance: many
j_gene: TRBJ1-2
d_gene: TRBD1
v_gene: TRBV6-5
CDR3nt: TGTGCCAGCAGCCAGTCAGGGGGCTATGGCTACACCTTC
CDR3aa: CASSQSGGYGYTF

abundance: NA
j_gene: TRBJ2-3
d_gene: TRBD2
v_gene: TRBV20-1
CDR3nt: TGCAGTGAGCGGGAGACCACAGATACGCAGTATTTT
CDR3aa: CSERETTDTQYF

abundance: many
j_gene: TRBJ2-2
d_gene: NA
v_gene: TRBV9
CDR3nt: TGTGCCAGCAGCCCCTTTGGGGAGACGAACACCGGGGAGCTGTTTTTT
CDR3aa: CASSPFGETNTGELFF

abundance: many
j_gene: TRBJ2-2
d_gene: NA
v_gene: TRBV11-2
CDR3nt: TGTGCCAGCAGGGAGGGGGGGGGTCCCGGGGAGCTGTTTTTT
CDR3aa: CASREGGGPGELFF

abundance: many
j_gene: TRBJ1-1
d_gene: TRBD1
v_gene: TRBV20-1
CDR3nt: TGCAGTGCTGGATCCCTCATGACAGGGCAGAACACTGAAGCTTTCTTT
CDR3aa: CSAGSLMTGQNTEAFF

abundance: many
j_gene: TRBJ2-3
d_gene: NA
v_gene: TRBV12-3/TRBV12-4
CDR3nt: TGTGCCAGCAGTTTGTTTGGGGCTAGCACAGATACGCAGTATTTT
CDR3aa: CASSLFGASTDTQYF

abundance: NA
j_gene: TRBJ2-3
d_gene: NA
v_gene: TRBV28
CDR3nt: TGTGCCAACAGTTTACCCCCCACTGGACAGCCCAGCACAGATACGCAGTATTTT
CDR3aa: CANSLPPTGQPSTDTQYF

abundance: many
j_gene: TRBJ1-5
d_gene: NA
v_gene: TRBV6-2/TRBV6-3
CDR3nt: TGTGCCAGCAGTTACGGGCGTATCGATAGCAATCAGCCCCAGCATTTT
CDR3aa: CASSYGRIDSNQPQHF

abundance: many
j_gene: TRBJ2-3
d_gene: TRBD1
v_gene: TRBV7-2
CDR3nt: TGTGCCAGCAGCTTAGGTCAGACAGGGGGCACAGATACGCAGTATTTT
CDR3aa: CASSLGQTGGTDTQYF

abundance: NA
j_gene: TRBJ1-1
d_gene: NA
v_gene: TRBV5-1
CDR3nt: TGCGCCAGCAGCTCACCCCCATATACGAACACTGAAGCTTTCTTT
CDR3aa: CASSSPPYTNTEAFF

abundance: many
j_gene: TRBJ2-1
d_gene: NA
v_gene: TRBV7-2
CDR3nt: TGTGCCAGCAGCTTATTCGGACAGACGGATGAGCAGTTCTTC
CDR3aa: CASSLFGQTDEQFF

abundance: NA
j_gene: TRBJ2-1
d_gene: NA
v_gene: TRBV29-1
CDR3nt: TGCAGCGTTGAGTCTGTTTGGGCCAGATCCTACAATGAGCAGTCCTTC
CDR3aa: CSVESVWARSYNEQSF

abundance: NA
j_gene: TRBJ2-1
d_gene: NA
v_gene: TRBV6-1
CDR3nt: TGTGCCAGCAGTGAGTGGGACAAATACAATGAGCAGTTCTTC
CDR3aa: CASSEWDKYNEQFF

abundance: many
j_gene: TRBJ2-7
d_gene: NA
v_gene: TRBV6-6
CDR3nt: TGTGCCAGCAGAGGTTACTTAGCGGACCCTTCCTCCTACGAGCAGTACTTC
CDR3aa: CASRGYLADPSSYEQYF

abundance: many
j_gene: TRBJ2-5
d_gene: NA
v_gene: TRBV5-1
CDR3nt: TGCGCCAGCAGCTTGGGTCCGGTCCAAGAGACCCAGTACTTC
CDR3aa: CASSLGPVQETQYF

abundance: many
j_gene: TRBJ1-2
d_gene: TRBD1
v_gene: TRBV6-2/TRBV6-3
CDR3nt: TGTGCCAGCAGAGGCGGGACAGTCCTGCGGAGCTACACCTTC
CDR3aa: CASRGGTVLRSYTF

abundance: few
j_gene: TRBJ2-3
d_gene: TRBD2
v_gene: TRBV6-6
CDR3nt: TGTGCCAGCAGTTACCGGACTAGCGGGGGCCCGGGTACGCAGTATTTT
CDR3aa: CASSYRTSGGPGTQYF

abundance: many
j_gene: TRBJ1-1
d_gene: NA
v_gene: TRBV10-3
CDR3nt: TGTGCCATCAGGCCCGGACGTGACACTGAAGCTTTCTTT
CDR3aa: CAIRPGRDTEAFF

abundance: once
j_gene: TRBJ2-1
d_gene: NA
v_gene: TRBV7-9
CDR3nt: NA
CDR3aa: CASSFYICSAPRLGSYNEQFF

abundance: many
j_gene: TRBJ2-3
d_gene: NA
v_gene: TRBV5-6
CDR3nt: TGTGCCAGCAGCTTGGGGGGGGCCGGATTGGATACGCAGTATTTT
CDR3aa: CASSLGGAGLDTQYF

abundance: many
j_gene: TRBJ1-5
d_gene: NA
v_gene: TRBV5-1
CDR3nt: TGCGCCAGCAGCTTGGGAGGGAGCAATCAGCCCCAGCATTTT
CDR3aa: CASSLGGSNQPQHF

abundance: many
j_gene: TRBJ2-7
d_gene: TRBD2
v_gene: TRBV7-2
CDR3nt: TGTGCCAGCAGCTCCTACGGGAGGGCCAACGAGCAGTACTTC
CDR3aa: CASSSYGRANEQYF

abundance: NA
j_gene: TRBJ2-7
d_gene: TRBD2
v_gene: TRBV7-2
CDR3nt: TGTGCCAGCAGCTTAGCGCTGGGTAGCGGGAGGGACGACTACGGTTACGAGCAGTACTTC
CDR3aa: CASSLALGSGRDDYGYEQYF

abundance: many
j_gene: TRBJ1-2
d_gene: NA
v_gene: TRBV20-1
CDR3nt: TGCAGTGCCGGAGGCAGGGTGGAAGGCTACACCTTC
CDR3aa: CSAGGRVEGYTF

abundance: many
j_gene: TRBJ2-3
d_gene: NA
v_gene: TRBV2
CDR3nt: TGTGCCAGCAGTGAGGGAAGGGGGAATACGCAGTATTTT
CDR3aa: CASSEGRGNTQYF

abundance: many
j_gene: TRBJ2-7
d_gene: TRBD1
v_gene: TRBV27
CDR3nt: TGTGCCAGCAGTTCCCAGGACAGGACCAGCTACGAGCAGTACTTC
CDR3aa: CASSSQDRTSYEQYF

abundance: medium-sized
j_gene: TRBJ1-3
d_gene: NA
v_gene: TRBV12-3/TRBV12-4
CDR3nt: TGTGCCAGCAGAACCGGAGGCCTTGGAAACACCATATATTTT
CDR3aa: CASRTGGLGNTIYF

abundance: once
j_gene: TRBJ1-2
d_gene: NA
v_gene: TRBV4-3
CDR3nt: TGCGCCAGCAGCCAATTGGCAGGGCAGGGGTATGGCTACACCTTC
CDR3aa: CASSQLAGQGYGYTF

abundance: many
j_gene: TRBJ2-5
d_gene: TRBD1
v_gene: TRBV29-1
CDR3nt: TGCAGCGTAGAGACAGGGTTGGGAGAGACCCAGTACTTC
CDR3aa: CSVETGLGETQYF

abundance: NA
j_gene: TRBJ1-5
d_gene: NA
v_gene: TRBV5-6
CDR3nt: TGTGCCAGCAGCTTGTACGGGGAGGTTCAGCCCCAGCATTTT
CDR3aa: CASSLYGEVQPQHF

abundance: many
j_gene: TRBJ2-3
d_gene: NA
v_gene: TRBV5-1
CDR3nt: TGCGCCAGCACCCTTTTCGACCAGGGGGATACGCAGTATTTT
CDR3aa: CASTLFDQGDTQYF

abundance: few
j_gene: TRBJ2-3
d_gene: TRBD2
v_gene: TRBV7-3
CDR3nt: TGTGCCAGCAGCCGAGCGGGGGGGCGCACAGATACGCAGTATTTT
CDR3aa: CASSRAGGRTDTQYF

abundance: NA
j_gene: TRBJ2-7
d_gene: TRBD2
v_gene: TRBV24-1
CDR3nt: TGTGCCACCAATAGACTAGCGGATTACTACGAGCAGTACTTC
CDR3aa: CATNRLADYYEQYF

abundance: many
j_gene: TRBJ1-2
d_gene: NA
v_gene: TRBV7-8
CDR3nt: TGTGCCAGCAGCCCGGGAGCCGGTGGCTACACCTTC
CDR3aa: CASSPGAGGYTF

abundance: many
j_gene: TRBJ2-1
d_gene: NA
v_gene: TRBV24-1
CDR3nt: TGTGCCACCAGCCTTGGCTATGAGCAGTTCTTC
CDR3aa: CATSLGYEQFF

abundance: many
j_gene: TRBJ2-2
d_gene: NA
v_gene: TRBV12-3/TRBV12-4
CDR3nt: TGTGCCAGCAGCCAAACTAGCAACGGGGAGCTGTTTTTT
CDR3aa: CASSQTSNGELFF

abundance: NA
j_gene: TRBJ2-3
d_gene: NA
v_gene: TRBV3-1
CDR3nt: TGTGCCAGCAGTCAGTATACAGATACGCAGTATTTT
CDR3aa: CASSQYTDTQYF

abundance: many
j_gene: TRBJ1-1
d_gene: NA
v_gene: TRBV20-1
CDR3nt: TGCAGTGCTAGAGAACAGGGAAACACTGAAGCTTTCTTT
CDR3aa: CSAREQGNTEAFF

abundance: many
j_gene: TRBJ1-2
d_gene: NA
v_gene: TRBV20-1
CDR3nt: TGCAGTGCTCCCGACGTTGGACGGCAGCCCTATGGCTACACCTTC
CDR3aa: CSAPDVGRQPYGYTF

abundance: many
j_gene: TRBJ2-5
d_gene: TRBD1
v_gene: TRBV18
CDR3nt: TGTGCCAGCTCACGGGACAGGCAAGAGACCCAGTACTTC
CDR3aa: CASSRDRQETQYF

abundance: many
j_gene: TRBJ2-5
d_gene: NA
v_gene: TRBV5-5
CDR3nt: TGTGCCAGCAGCTTGGTGCACGGAGAGACCCAGTACTTC
CDR3aa: CASSLVHGETQYF

abundance: many
j_gene: TRBJ1-5
d_gene: NA
v_gene: TRBV5-5
CDR3nt: TGTGCCAGCAGCTTGCAGGGGTCTCAGCCCCAGCATTTT
CDR3aa: CASSLQGSQPQHF

abundance: many
j_gene: TRBJ2-1
d_gene: TRBD2
v_gene: TRBV6-2/TRBV6-3
CDR3nt: TGTGCCAGCAGGCACACTAGCGGGAGTTCCTACAATGAGCAGTTCTTC
CDR3aa: CASRHTSGSSYNEQFF

abundance: many
j_gene: TRBJ2-3
d_gene: NA
v_gene: TRBV5-1
CDR3nt: TGCGCCAGCAACCCGGTCGCAGCTCTCACAGATACGCAGTATTTT
CDR3aa: CASNPVAALTDTQYF

abundance: few
j_gene: TRBJ2-3
d_gene: NA
v_gene: TRBV5-5
CDR3nt: TGTGCCAGCAGCCAACAAACAGATACGCAGTATTTT
CDR3aa: CASSQQTDTQYF

abundance: many
j_gene: TRBJ1-2
d_gene: NA
v_gene: TRBV18
CDR3nt: TGTGCCAGCTCACCACAAGGGGGTTACTATGGCTACACCTTC
CDR3aa: CASSPQGGYYGYTF

abundance: NA
j_gene: TRBJ2-1
d_gene: NA
v_gene: TRBV6-5
CDR3nt: TGTGCCAGCAGTTACTACAGCTCCTACAATGAGCAGTTCTTC
CDR3aa: CASSYYSSYNEQFF

abundance: many
j_gene: TRBJ1-1
d_gene: NA
v_gene: TRBV20-1
CDR3nt: TGCAGTGCACCCAGGGGCACTGAAGCTTTCTTT
CDR3aa: CSAPRGTEAFF

abundance: medium-sized
j_gene: TRBJ2-5
d_gene: TRBD2
v_gene: TRBV5-1
CDR3nt: TGCGCCAGCAGCGGAACTTACTTAGCGGGGGGGCAAGAGACCCAGTACTTC
CDR3aa: CASSGTYLAGGQETQYF

abundance: NA
j_gene: TRBJ1-2
d_gene: NA
v_gene: TRBV12-3/TRBV12-4
CDR3nt: TGTGCCAGCAGCCTTACCGGGACAAATGGCTATACCTTC
CDR3aa: CASSLTGTNGYTF

abundance: many
j_gene: TRBJ2-7
d_gene: TRBD1
v_gene: TRBV6-1
CDR3nt: TGTGCCAGCAGTGAGGGGGACAGCTCCTACGAGCAGTACTTC
CDR3aa: CASSEGDSSYEQYF

abundance: many
j_gene: TRBJ2-5
d_gene: NA
v_gene: TRBV28
CDR3nt: TGTGCCAGCAGTTTACCAGGGCGGGAGACCCAGTACTTC
CDR3aa: CASSLPGRETQYF